The 30 T cell receptor beta chains below were found in one sample sequenced in a study of Ad26.COV2.S vaccination and SARS-CoV-2 variants. Assay: immunoSEQ multiplex PCR; the TCRdb copy retains only in-frame clones and omits some. The sample includes around 320,000 clones, about 85% seen only once; the top ten take around 2.2%. Stated treatment: approximately 18 received Ad26.COV2.S at low or high dose, single or two shots; about 5 received placebo; per-sample allocation not given. The investigators took samples on day 63 after the first vaccine or placebo injection. This material consisted of peripheral blood, taken in a trial of Ad26.COV2.S vaccine versus placebo. The receptors stem from a person aged 18-60 years who received the Ad26.COV2.S COVID-19 vaccine or a placebo.

The chain couples TRBV12-3 or TRBV12-4 to TRBJ1-2; no clear D. Between the trimmed V and J ends, which lost 4 bases and 2 bases, there was a span of 2 bases. This CDR3 contains 11 residues. In nucleotides, the CDR3 is TGTGCCAGCAGTTCCAACTATGGCTACACCTTC. Translation: CASSSNYGYTF.

V gene TRBV15 combines with J gene TRBJ2-1; either TRBD1 or TRBD2 may fit D (6 bases each). Germline CDR1 is LNHNV and CDR2 is YYDKDF (reference sequence). Trimming left V 1 base short and J 3 bases short, with 19 bases between. This CDR3 is 18 amino acids long. The CDR3 nucleotides are TGTGCCACCAGCAGAGGAGGGCGAGGTCGGGGGCTCTACAATGAGCAGTTCTTC. Protein: CATSRGGRGRGLYNEQFF.

V is TRBV4-1 and J is TRBJ1-6, with a possible D match to TRBD1 (5 bases). Germline-derived CDR1 and CDR2 are MGHRA and YSYEKL. The CDR3 loop spans 16 amino acids. With 0 bases removed from V and 5 bases from J, the gap between germline ends came to 11 bases. The CDR3, as DNA: TGCGCCAGCAGCCAAGATGCGGGACTCCATAATTCACCCCTCCACTTT. This gives the protein CASSQDAGLHNSPLHF.

This clone was found once. The chain couples TRBV3-1 (or the pseudogene TRBV3-2) to TRBJ2-1; TRBD2 matches 7 bases. The CDR3 runs 17 residues. CDR1 is LGHDT and CDR2 is YNNKEL in the germline V gene (reference sequence). The J segment lost 7 bases and the V segment lost 6 bases, leaving 18 bases of the junction unmatched. The CDR3 bases are TGTGCCAGCAGTCCCCGACGATCAGGACTAGTTGAGAATGAGCAGTTCTTC. It translates to CASSPRRSGLVENEQFF.

The V and J genes are TRBV12-5 and TRBJ1-1, with D tentatively TRBD1 (5 bases). CDR3 size: 14 residues. V was trimmed by 2 bases and J by 5 bases, leaving 12 bases between them. Germline V gene lookup returns CDR1 LGHNT and CDR2 FRNRAP. This CDR3 reads CASGLRGGWTEAFF. The CDR3 nucleotides read TGTGCTAGTGGTTTGCGTGGGGGTTGGACTGAAGCTTTCTTT. The whole variable domain, filled in from reference TRBV12-5 and TRBJ1-1, reads DARVTQTPRHKVTEMGQEVTMRCQPILGHNTVFWYRQTMMQGLELLAYFRNRAPLDDSGMPKDRFSAEMPDATLATLKIQPSEPRDSAVYFCASGLRGGWTEAFFGQGTRLTVV.

The chain has TRBV5-1 and TRBJ1-5; no clear D. V dropped 1 base and J dropped 0 bases, with 8 bases sitting between them. This CDR3 is 15 amino acids long. CDR1 is SGHRS and CDR2 is YFSETQ in the germline V gene. CDR3 nucleotide sequence: TGCGCCAGCAGCTTGTCCGGGGTTAGCAATCAGCCCCAGCATTTT. It encodes CASSLSGVSNQPQHF.

This chain joins TRBV6-5 and TRBJ1-5, with TRBD1 matching over 9 bases. Germline V gives CDR1 MNHEY, CDR2 SVGAGI. V shed 4 bases and J 2 bases; nucleotides not matched to a gene: 6. The CDR3 covers 16 residues. DNA of the CDR3: TGTGCCAGCAGTTCGACAGGGGGAGTAGGCAATCAGCCCCAGCATTTT. It is translated as CASSSTGGVGNQPQHF.

The V call is TRBV7-2, the J call TRBJ2-3; 14 bases match TRBD2. The CDR3 is made up of 19 amino acids. Losses at the gene ends were 4 bases for V and 0 bases for J; bases not matched to a gene: 9. Germline loops: CDR1 SGHTA, CDR2 FQGNSA. The CDR3 spells CASSSGLAGVFPSTDTQYF. CDR3 bases: TGTGCCAGCAGCTCGGGACTAGCGGGGGTTTTTCCTAGCACAGATACGCAGTATTTT.

This chain links TRBV6-1 with TRBJ1-4; D possibly corresponds to TRBD1 (6 bases). Germline-derived CDR1 and CDR2 are MNHNS and SASEGT. The CDR3 sequence is 14 residues long. Trimming shortened V by 2 bases and J by 7 bases, and 11 bases separated the two germline ends. The CDR3 sequence: CASSERDTSEKLFF. DNA for the CDR3: TGTGCCAGCAGTGAAAGGGACACCTCTGAAAAACTGTTTTTT.

The CDR3 nucleotides are TGTGCCAGCAGCCAAGCAAACAGGTGGGATTCACCCCTCCACTTT. Protein: CASSQANRWDSPLHF. J is TRBJ1-6 and V is TRBV3-1 (or the pseudogene TRBV3-2), with D possibly matching TRBD1 (5 bases). The CDR3 runs to 15 residues. The germline V gene has CDR1 LGHDT and CDR2 YNNKEL (reference sequence). V lost 1 base to trimming and J lost 8 bases, with 12 bases between them.

CDR3 protein: CASSSMAGGKEGYGYTF. The CDR3 DNA follows: TGTGCCAGCAGTTCCATGGCAGGGGGTAAGGAGGGATATGGCTACACCTTC. The chain recombines TRBV28 with TRBJ1-2, with TRBD1 matching over 7 bases. Losses at the gene ends were 4 bases for V and 5 bases for J; bases not matched to a gene: 16. CDR1 MDHEN and CDR2 SYDVKM come from the germline V gene. CDR3 size: 17 residues.

CDR3: CASTLAGSYNEQFF. The CDR3 nucleotides read TGTGCCAGCACCCTAGCGGGGTCCTACAATGAGCAGTTCTTC. The chain is built from TRBV27 and TRBJ2-1; 9 positions match TRBD2. The CDR3 has 14 residues. V shed 7 bases and J 1 base; nucleotides not matched to a gene: 2. Germline V lookup: CDR1 MNHEY, CDR2 SMNVEV (reference sequence).

The J gene is TRBJ2-1, the V gene TRBV9; D not certain. V lost 10 bases to trimming and J lost 9 bases, with 14 bases between them. This CDR3 contains 11 residues. The germline V gene encodes CDR1 SGDLS and CDR2 YYNGEE. This CDR3 reads CAPMRKLEQFF. CDR3 DNA: TGTGCCCCCATGAGGAAGCTTGAGCAGTTCTTC.

The chain links TRBV6-2 or TRBV6-3 to TRBJ1-5; 8 bases align to TRBD1. The V and J ends lost 2 bases and 0 bases, in that order; junction bases with no gene match: 3. This CDR3 is built from 16 residues. Germline V lookup: CDR1 MNHEY, CDR2 SVGEGT. CDR3 sequence (DNA): TGTGCCAGCAGTTACCGGGGACAGGCTAGCAATCAGCCCCAGCATTTT. It encodes CASSYRGQASNQPQHF.

The CDR3 DNA sequence: TGTGCCAGCAGCCCGTGGGGACGCAACTACAATGAGCAGTTCTTC. It codes for CASSPWGRNYNEQFF. V is TRBV3-1 (or the pseudogene TRBV3-2) and J is TRBJ2-1; D may correspond to TRBD1 or TRBD2 (5 bases each). The CDR3 spans 15 residues. Trimming left V 4 bases short and J 3 bases short, with 13 bases between. Germline loops: CDR1 LGHDT, CDR2 YNNKEL (reference sequence).

This clone has a handful of counts. As DNA, the CDR3 is TGTGCCAGCGGGCAGGGGGCGTCTTATGGCTACACCTTC. It specifies CASGQGASYGYTF. V usage is TRBV2 and J usage is TRBJ1-2, with 8 bases that match TRBD1. Germline V gene lookup returns CDR1 SNHLY and CDR2 FYNNEI. This CDR3 region has 13 residues. Trimming took 8 bases from V and 5 from J; bases not matched to a gene: 7.

The chain links TRBV19 to TRBJ1-1; D uncertain. Germline-derived CDR1 and CDR2 are LNHDA and SQIVND (reference sequence). The CDR3 totals 13 residues. Trimming left V 1 base short and J 6 bases short, with 9 bases between. CDR3 bases: TGTGCCAGTAGTATAGGGGTAACGGCTGAAGCTTTCTTT. Its translation: CASSIGVTAEAFF.

The gene calls are TRBV7-9 and TRBJ2-1, with TRBD2 as a possible D gene (7 bases). This CDR3 is 12 amino acids long. The V gene's germline CDR1 is SEHNR and CDR2 FQNEAQ (reference sequence). Trimming shortened V by 5 bases and J by 16 bases, and 18 bases separated the two germline ends. CDR3 in amino acids: CASSPLGGVDFF. For the CDR3, the DNA is TGTGCCAGCAGCCCCTTAGGGGGGGTGGATTTCTTC.

This rearrangement joins TRBV9 to TRBJ2-1; TRBD2 matches 9 bases. The CDR3 sequence is 18 residues long. Germline CDR1 is SGDLS and CDR2 is YYNGEE. Unmatched junction bases numbered 11, after V lost 0 bases and J lost 4 bases. CDR3 DNA sequence: TGTGCCAGCAGCGTAGGTGCTCTAGCGGGGAGCTGGTACAATGAGCAGTTCTTC. Protein product: CASSVGALAGSWYNEQFF.

The gene calls are TRBV4-2 and TRBJ1-2, with 8 bases fitting TRBD1. After removal of 1 base from V and 8 bases from J, the junction contained 9 bases not matched to a gene. The CDR3 covers 15 residues. Germline assignment: CDR1 LGHNA and CDR2 YNFKEQ. The CDR3 spells CASSQGGQGSRGYTF. The CDR3 bases are TGTGCCAGCAGCCAAGGCGGACAGGGTTCGCGCGGCTACACCTTC.

The CDR3: CSFGQGNGFDYGYTF. In DNA, the CDR3 is TGCAGTTTTGGACAGGGGAATGGTTTCGACTATGGCTACACCTTC. The V and J genes are TRBV29-1 and TRBJ1-2; TRBD1 matches at 9 bases. Germline CDR1 is SQVTM and CDR2 is ANQGSEA. The CDR3 totals 15 residues.

By sample fraction, this clone is medium-sized (0.01 to 0.1%). J is TRBJ1-2 and V is TRBV25-1; D is unresolved. Trimming took 3 bases from V and 5 from J, leaving 7 bases between them. The CDR3 length is 12 residues. The germline gives CDR1 MGHDK, CDR2 SYGVNS. Here the CDR3 DNA reads TGTGCCAGCAGTGACAGCCGATATGGCTACACCTTC. Translating it yields CASSDSRYGYTF.

A note on this clone: Other nucleotide sequences in the sample specify the same CDR3. The V and J genes are TRBV20-1 and TRBJ1-1; D ambiguous. The CDR3 sequence is 10 residues long. Per the germline V gene, CDR1 is DFQATT and CDR2 is SNEGSKA (reference sequence). Trimming took 5 bases from V and 1 from J, leaving 2 bases between them. The CDR3 DNA follows: TGCAGTGCTCGGAACACTGAAGCTTTCTTT. The encoded protein is CSARNTEAFF.

This chain connects TRBV9 to TRBJ2-6; no clear D gene. The germline CDR1 and CDR2 sequences are SGDLS and YYNGEE. V was cut by 1 base and J by 7 bases, with 6 bases left in between. The CDR3 is 13 residues long. The CDR3 DNA sequence: TGTGCCAGCAGCGTACCCTCTGCCAACGTCCTGACTTTC. Its protein product is CASSVPSANVLTF.

J is TRBJ1-1 and V is TRBV6-6; a weak D match, TRBD1 (5 bases). Germline-derived CDR1 and CDR2 are MNHNY and SVGAGI (reference sequence). This CDR3 has 18 residues. V gave up 5 bases and J gave up 1 base, with 23 bases separating them. CDR3 nucleotide sequence: TGTGCCAGCAGTCCATACTGGGGGGACGATCGAGGGAACACTGAAGCTTTCTTT. It codes for CASSPYWGDDRGNTEAFF.

The genes are TRBV5-6 and TRBJ1-6, with D hard to call. This CDR3 is 11 amino acids long. Deletions cut 2 bases from V and 15 bases from J, with 9 bases between. Germline assignment: CDR1 SGHDT and CDR2 YYEEEE. The CDR3 sequence is CASSFSGFLHF. DNA of the CDR3: TGTGCCAGCAGCTTCTCGGGTTTCCTCCACTTT.

This clone was detected only a few times. The chain carries TRBV12-3 or TRBV12-4 and TRBJ1-2, with D hard to call. The CDR3 covers 12 residues. V shed 5 bases and J shed 8 bases, with 12 bases lying between them. The CDR3 here is CASSRTQRGYTF. The CDR3 nucleotides are TGTGCCAGCAGTCGGACCCAGCGGGGCTACACCTTC.

Remarks on this clone: Other DNA sequences from this sample encode an identical CDR3 as well. The chain is built from TRBV5-1 and TRBJ2-5; 8 bases fit TRBD1. CDR1 is SGHRS, CDR2 YFSETQ, per germline. J was trimmed by 5 bases and V by 3 bases; bases with no gene match: 6. The CDR3 loop spans 14 amino acids. Here the CDR3 reads CASSYGQGSETQYF. The CDR3 DNA sequence: TGCGCCAGCAGCTATGGACAGGGTTCGGAGACCCAGTACTTC.

The chain has TRBV12-3 or TRBV12-4 and TRBJ1-6, with D hard to call. V was cut by 5 bases and J by 10 bases, with 9 bases left in between. The CDR3 contains 12 residues. This CDR3 is CASSAYQSPLHF. The CDR3 DNA reads TGTGCCAGCAGTGCGTACCAGTCACCCCTCCACTTT.

The chain links TRBV7-3 to TRBJ1-1, with 8 bases matching TRBD1. With 3 bases clipped from V and 1 base from J, the junction kept 1 base outside the gene matches. Germline V CDR1 and CDR2: SGHTA, FQGTGA. This CDR3 contains 14 residues. As DNA, the CDR3 is TGTGCCAGCAGCTTGGGGACAGGGAACACTGAAGCTTTCTTT. Translation: CASSLGTGNTEAFF.